The 8 T cell receptor beta chains below come from one sample, sequenced in a study of control samples from healthy donors and cancer patients. Libraries were prepared by immunoSEQ multiplex PCR; TCRdb keeps only in-frame clonotypes and omits some of them. Of approximately 90,000 clones detected, 85% to 90% appear once; the ten largest clones hold over 2%. The specimen was blood. The source is a woman in her thirties or forties in good health.

The V gene is TRBV12-3 or TRBV12-4, the J gene TRBJ1-2; D remains unclear. The CDR3 is 12 residues long. V was pared by 2 bases and J by 4 bases, with 5 bases between. The CDR3 DNA reads TGTGCCAGCAGTTTAATCCCCTATGGCTACACCTTC. Its protein is CASSLIPYGYTF.

V and J are TRBV14 and TRBJ2-7; a weak D match, TRBD1 (5 bases). Per the germline V gene, CDR1 is SGHDN and CDR2 is FVKESK. V was cut by 4 bases and J by 4 bases, with 17 bases left in between. The CDR3 is 15 amino acids. This CDR3 is CASSPHPIPGYEQYF. CDR3 nucleotides: TGTGCCAGCAGCCCTCATCCGATTCCAGGGTACGAGCAGTACTTC. Combining the CDR3 with reference TRBV14 and TRBJ2-7 gives the whole variable domain EAGVTQFPSHSVIEKGQTVTLRCDPISGHDNLYWYRRVMGKEIKFLLHFVKESKQDESGMPNNRFLAERTGGTYSTLKVQPAELEDSGVYFCASSPHPIPGYEQYFGPGTRLTVT.

V usage is TRBV4-3 and J usage is TRBJ2-1, with TRBD1 matching over 7 bases. The CDR3 runs 17 residues. Per the germline V gene, CDR1 is LGHNA and CDR2 is YSLEER. V lost 2 bases and J lost 0; bases outside the gene matches: 7. The CDR3 coding sequence is TGCGCCAGCAGCCAAATACGAACAGGGGTCTCCTACAATGAGCAGTTCTTC. It is translated as CASSQIRTGVSYNEQFF.

The chain links TRBV4-3 to TRBJ2-2; D not certain. Trimming took 5 bases from V and 4 from J, leaving 11 bases between them. Germline CDR1 reads LGHNA; CDR2 reads YSLEER. CDR3 length: 14 amino acids. This CDR3 reads CASSFRSGTGELFF. CDR3 DNA: TGCGCCAGCAGCTTTCGCTCGGGCACCGGGGAGCTGTTTTTT.

The chain uses TRBV14 and TRBJ2-2; no clear D. V lost 4 bases and J 2 bases, leaving 5 bases between the germline ends. The V gene's germline CDR1 is SGHDN and CDR2 FVKESK. The CDR3 totals 13 residues. The CDR3 here is CASSPVNTGELFF. CDR3 in DNA: TGTGCCAGCAGCCCGGTAAACACCGGGGAGCTGTTTTTT.

The chain uses TRBV10-1 and TRBJ2-2; D remains unclear. The CDR3 extends over 15 amino acids. V was clipped by 6 bases and J by 5 bases, with 16 bases between them. The germline CDR1 and CDR2 sequences are WNHNN and SYGVQD (reference sequence). CDR3 nucleotide sequence: TGCGCCAGCAGCCGTGACTCGGCGGTTACCGGGGAGCTGTTTTTT. This gives the protein CASSRDSAVTGELFF.

The chain recombines TRBV5-1 with TRBJ2-7; unclear D gene. Per germline, CDR1 SGHRS and CDR2 YFSETQ. The V end was cut by 0 bases, the J end by 0 bases, with 7 bases between. CDR3 length: 14 amino acids. CDR3 loop: CASSLGANSYEQYF. CDR3 sequence (DNA): TGCGCCAGCAGCTTGGGGGCTAACTCCTACGAGCAGTACTTC.

This clone was detected only once. The chain uses TRBV7-8 and TRBJ2-5; D not resolved. Trimming shortened V by 5 bases and J by 3 bases, and 13 bases separated the two germline ends. The CDR3 length is 14 residues. Looked up from germline, CDR1 is SGHVS and CDR2 is FQNEAQ. The chain's CDR3 is CASSLSSSKETQYF. The CDR3 nucleotides read TGTGCCAGCAGCCTCAGCTCAAGTAAAGAGACCCAGTACTTC.